This T cell receptor beta chain was captured in a study of T cell clones after liver transplantation. The CDR3 has 13 amino acids. V shed 3 bases and J 6 bases; nucleotides not matched to a gene: 5. Germline loops: CDR1 WSHSY, CDR2 SAAADI. Repertoires were generated with immunoSEQ multiplex PCR, while TCRdb's copy carries only in-frame clones and drops some. The table has about 120,000 clones, 90% seen once. CD3+CD4+ and CD3+CD8+ cells were FACS-sorted from thawed unstimulated PBMCs. The chain joins TRBV10-2 to TRBJ2-7; 7 positions agree with TRBD2. The origin of this receptor is a human patient who received a liver transplant. Some T cells may be supplied by the graft donor. The source was CD4+ T cells from blood, collected 12 months after liver transplant. DNA for the CDR3: TGCGCCAGCAGTGATGCGACTAGCACCGAGCAGTACTTC. It yields the protein CASSDATSTEQYF.